Described below is a single T cell receptor beta chain sequence and its context. The antigen this receptor binds is unknown. Base qualities are not provided; no much larger clone lies one nucleotide away. All donors were healthy Caucasians. Three pairs of female monozygotic twins, all aged roughly 18 to 29 years, were included in the twin cohort. CD4+ and CD8+ T cell populations were isolated with positive isolation kits from Invitrogen. The CDR3 contains 16 residues, cysteine and phenylalanine counted. The DNA shown is the 48-base CDR3, in frame from base 1. The CDR1 and CDR2 encoded by the germline V gene are SGHVS and FNYEAQ. V trim: 5 bases; J trim: 1 base; unmatched bases: 7. This sample was included in a study of identical twins (dated by TCRdb to about 2016). General notes on the study: To test whether fetal clonotypes persist, this study deep-sequenced TCR alpha and beta repertoires from monozygotic twins, from unrelated adults of various ages, and from cord blood. To rule out contamination, replicate twin experiments were performed at different times with different library preparation protocols. Broad study findings and their caveats: Compared with coincidental sharing between unrelated individuals, out-of-frame TCR alpha sequences shared between twins had an excess of sequences with low generation probability. The excess sharing between twins in beta out-of-frame sequences was weaker because fewer shared sequences reduced the signal-to-noise ratio. Because the same donors could not be followed over many years, conclusions were based on cross-sectional statistical analysis. Abundant cord blood beta clonotypes had fewer insertions, young adult naive repertoires showed a similar but weaker trend, and memory repertoires showed no such trend. In monozygotic twins, out-of-frame TCR alpha sharing was systematically underestimated by recombination models, although the models agreed with sharing between unrelated individuals. Zero-insertion analyses could be partly confounded by invariant T cells such as MAIT and iNKT, although diverse VJ usage argued against such confounding for most clonotypes.

Library prep was done by 5' RACE. The instrument given in TCRdb is Illumina HiSeq 2000. A universal primer binding site was added through template switching, and the final cDNA carried a unique molecular identifier so that TCR cDNA molecules could be counted accurately. First-strand cDNA for TCR alpha and beta chains was synthesized from specific primers in the conserved constant-segment region. To control for contamination, every cDNA library was double barcoded, receiving both a SMART-Mk sample barcode and Illumina barcodes. TruSeq adapter sequences along with Illumina sample barcodes were introduced in two successive PCR steps. The TCR alpha and beta cDNA libraries were sequenced on the Illumina HiSeq platform using custom primers. The study's processing was this. MiGEC was used to process raw reads and extract unique molecular identifiers, and MiXCR was used to find CDR3 positions. Recombination models were inferred per individual with the repgenHMM and IGoR tools using an EM algorithm. The tcR package in R was used for shared clonotype analysis, with sharing normalized by the product of cloneset sizes. To study raw recombination without the effects of thymic and clonal selection, out-of-frame nonproductive sequences were analyzed. In-frame beta chains were kept once TCRdb had trimmed the public reads at Q25 with fastp and called clones with MiXCR. Merged by CDR3 protein, the rows form single entries marked with the most common genes and DNA. The V and J calls here are based on TCRdb, not the publication. The sample table shows about 530,000 distinct CDR3 sequences, and nearly 15% are seen once. In total, the top ten clones hold roughly 0.42% of the sample.

These records were also assigned to another study, of yellow fever vaccine responses in identical twins. The second paper further reports: The authors reported that the T cell response to vaccination in identical twins appeared partly convergent and partly personalized. In the study, vaccine-responding T cell clones were precisely tracked in identical twins.

The sequence came from a young woman in good health. The sequence links TRBV7-6 to TRBJ2-5, and 10 bases in between align with TRBD2. The sequencing input was CD4+ T cells sorted from blood. The nucleotide sequence is TGTGCCAGCAGCATTACTAGCGGGGCCGCCCAAGAGACCCAGTACTTC. This translates into CASSITSGAAQETQYF.